This entry is about one TCR beta chain. Its antigen remains unknown. CDR3 size: 15 residues. The germline V gene encodes CDR1 SGHRS and CDR2 YFSETQ. Trimming removed 0 bases from V and 5 bases from J; junction bases left unmatched: 7. This sample was taken from a study of cytomegalovirus exposure and HLA in healthy donors. General observations from the study: It was 164 TCR beta chains that were listed as cytomegalovirus-associated. By a later analysis, the bulk of CMV-associated TCR beta chains appeared HLA-restricted. Later analysis demonstrated an association between a missense DCLRE1C variant and TCR beta V- and J-gene trimming.

PCR was performed using 60 Vbeta and 13 Jbeta primers. Clones were read by immunoSEQ multiplex PCR, and TCRdb kept only the in-frame ones, dropping some. This repertoire shows about 180,000 clones, approximately 80% found once; its top ten account for around 1.5%. The chain links TRBV5-1 to TRBJ2-7, with 8 bases identical to TRBD2. The receptor was isolated from a man between 18 and 35 years old in good health and CMV-seronegative. Sequenced sample: PBMCs. The CDR3 region is CASSLVSGGHHEQYF. The DNA for the CDR3 is TGCGCCAGCAGCTTGGTGTCGGGAGGGCACCACGAGCAGTACTTC.